This passage covers 20 T cell receptor beta chains from one sample sequenced in a study of cytomegalovirus exposure and HLA in healthy donors. Primers included in the PCR were 60 Vbeta and 13 Jbeta primers. The method was immunoSEQ multiplex PCR; TCRdb's version includes in-frame clones alone and lacks a portion of them. Among approximately 110,000 clones listed, 55% to 70% were seen once. The specimen sequenced was PBMCs. These receptors were collected from a woman in her 30s in good health and CMV-seronegative.

This clone has more than one count but fewer than ten. The V gene is TRBV7-9, the J gene TRBJ2-1; the D is unclear. This CDR3 region has 15 residues. The ends were cut back, 8 bases at V and 0 bases at J, with 14 bases in the middle. Germline CDR1 reads SEHNR; CDR2 reads FQNEAQ (reference sequence). CDR3 DNA sequence: TGTGCCAGCGCCTCTCTTGAGAGCTCCTACAATGAGCAGTTCTTC. Translating gives CASASLESSYNEQFF.

The chain joins TRBV29-1 to TRBJ2-3; 10 bases align to TRBD2. V lost 6 bases and J lost 1; bases outside the gene matches: 10. Germline V lookup: CDR1 SQVTM, CDR2 ANQGSEA. This CDR3 contains 16 residues. The CDR3 bases are TGCAGCGTAGATGACCCCCTAGCGGGAGGCACAGATACGCAGTATTTT. Its translation is CSVDDPLAGGTDTQYF.

This clone was seen a few times. Other DNA sequences from this sample encode an identical CDR3 as well. The rearrangement uses TRBV4-1 and TRBJ2-3; 10 bases map to TRBD2. Germline loops: CDR1 MGHRA, CDR2 YSYEKL. This CDR3 comprises 19 residues. The J segment lost 8 bases and the V segment lost 0 bases, leaving 17 bases of the junction unmatched. Here the CDR3 reads CASSQDTGGASGRVGTQYF. In nucleotides, the CDR3 is TGCGCCAGCAGCCAAGATACGGGTGGTGCTAGCGGGAGAGTTGGTACGCAGTATTTT.

This clone was counted a few times. The CDR3 here is CASRPDSYTEAFF. The CDR3 coding sequence is TGTGCCAGCAGGCCGGACAGCTACACTGAAGCTTTCTTT. The V and J genes are TRBV28 and TRBJ1-1, with D possibly TRBD1 on 6 matching bases. The CDR3 is made up of 13 amino acids. Germline V gene data show CDR1 as MDHEN and CDR2 as SYDVKM. Trimming stripped 6 bases from V and 3 bases from J, with 11 bases between.

This clone was counted a few times. The gene calls are TRBV29-1 and TRBJ2-2, with 13 positions matching TRBD2. There are 14 residues in the CDR3. Per germline, CDR1 SQVTM and CDR2 ANQGSEA. With 6 bases clipped from V and 6 bases from J, the junction kept 4 bases outside the gene matches. The CDR3 reads CSVGLAGMAGELFF. For the CDR3, the DNA is TGCAGCGTGGGACTAGCGGGAATGGCCGGGGAGCTGTTTTTT.

The chain recombines TRBV7-3 with TRBJ2-2; D gene uncertain. The CDR3 extends over 14 amino acids. V gave up 1 base and J gave up 4 bases, with 7 bases separating them. The V gene's germline CDR1 is SGHTA and CDR2 FQGTGA. CDR3 coding DNA: TGTGCCAGCAGCTTAAGTAGCAGCACCGGGGAGCTGTTTTTT. Protein sequence: CASSLSSSTGELFF.

This clone was counted once. The chain combines TRBV28 with TRBJ2-2, with unresolved D. Between the trimmed V and J ends, which lost 3 bases and 1 base, there was a span of 3 bases. Germline-derived CDR1 and CDR2 are MDHEN and SYDVKM. The CDR3 loop spans 13 amino acids. The CDR3 region has the DNA TGTGCCAGCAGTTTCGGGAACACCGGGGAGCTGTTTTTT. Translating gives CASSFGNTGELFF.

The chain uses TRBV25-1 and TRBJ1-2; 8 bases map to TRBD1. The CDR3 runs 13 residues. The germline gives CDR1 MGHDK, CDR2 SYGVNS. J lost 3 bases, V lost 7 bases, and 4 bases had no gene match. DNA for the CDR3: TGTGCCAGCACATCGGACAGGGACTATGGCTACACCTTC. As protein: CASTSDRDYGYTF.

The chain joins TRBV11-1 to TRBJ2-7; 15 positions match TRBD2. Germline V gene sequence: CDR1 SGHAT, CDR2 FQDESV (reference sequence). V was pared by 0 bases and J by 3 bases, with 6 bases of the junction left unmatched. The CDR3 is 18 residues long. DNA for the CDR3: TGTGCCAGCAGCTTAGCGGGACTAGCGGGAGGAATATACTACGAGCAGTACTTC. Translation: CASSLAGLAGGIYYEQYF.

This chain links TRBV19 with TRBJ1-6; 7 bases line up with TRBD1. CDR1 LNHDA and CDR2 SQIVND come from the germline V gene (reference sequence). CDR3 size: 14 residues. J was trimmed by 7 bases and V by 9 bases; bases with no gene match: 9. The CDR3 spells CASHLRDRNSPLHF. The CDR3 bases are TGTGCCAGCCACCTCCGGGACAGAAATTCACCCCTCCACTTT.

This chain uses TRBV7-9 with TRBJ1-2; 8 bases align to TRBD1. Germline V lookup: CDR1 SEHNR, CDR2 FQNEAQ (reference sequence). V lost 1 base to trimming and J lost 2 bases; unmatched junction nucleotides: 3. The CDR3 totals 15 residues. The CDR3, as DNA: TGTGCCAGCAGCTTAGGGTCAGGGGGCAACTATGGCTACACCTTC. Translation: CASSLGSGGNYGYTF.

The gene calls are TRBV9 and TRBJ1-1; a weak D match, TRBD1 (6 bases). Trimming removed 0 bases at V and 4 bases at J, with 16 bases between. The germline V gene has CDR1 SGDLS and CDR2 YYNGEE. This CDR3 has 16 residues. In nucleotides, the CDR3 is TGTGCCAGCAGCGTAGCCATTCCAGGGGCTTCCACTGAAGCTTTCTTT. As protein: CASSVAIPGASTEAFF.

The sample holds a few counts of this clone. This rearrangement joins TRBV4-3 to TRBJ1-1, with a weak D call TRBD1 (5 bases). Germline CDR1 and CDR2: LGHNA and YSLEER. The ends were cut back, 0 bases at V and 0 bases at J, with 11 bases in the middle. CDR3 length equals 16 residues. The DNA of the CDR3 is TGCGCCAGCAGCCAAGATTATTCCAGGGTGAACACTGAAGCTTTCTTT. Translation: CASSQDYSRVNTEAFF.

J is TRBJ2-4 and V is TRBV28; 7 nucleotides align to TRBD1. The length of the CDR3 is 14 residues. Germline V gene sequence: CDR1 MDHEN, CDR2 SYDVKM. V shed 5 bases and J 8 bases; nucleotides not matched to a gene: 9. The CDR3 DNA is TGTGCCAGCAGTCAACCGACAGGGTCACACATTCAGTACTTC. This codes for CASSQPTGSHIQYF. Looking up the rest from reference TRBV28 and TRBJ2-4 gives the full variable domain: DVKVTQSSRYLVKRTGEKVFLECVQDMDHENMFWYRQDPGLGLRLIYFSYDVKMKEKGDIPEGYSVSREKKERFSLILESASTNQTSMYLCASSQPTGSHIQYFGAGTRLSVL.

This clone was seen more than once but under ten times. The chain recombines TRBV7-2 with TRBJ2-1; 9 nucleotides match TRBD2. CDR3 length: 14 amino acids. CDR1 SGHTA and CDR2 FQGNSA come from the germline V gene. V lost 0 bases, J lost 9 bases, and 3 bases stayed unmatched. As DNA, the CDR3 is TGTGCCAGCAGCTTAGCCAGACTAGCGGTTGAGCAGTTCTTC. Amino acid sequence: CASSLARLAVEQFF.

This clone was seen a handful of times. This chain links TRBV5-4 with TRBJ1-4; D is ambiguous. V was pared by 0 bases and J by 8 bases, with 14 bases between. This CDR3 region has 15 residues. Germline assignment: CDR1 SGHNT and CDR2 YYREEE (reference sequence). This CDR3 reads CASSLVPAGGEKLFF. In DNA form, the CDR3 reads TGTGCCAGCAGCTTGGTACCGGCAGGCGGGGAAAAACTGTTTTTT.

The V and J genes are TRBV9 and TRBJ2-1, with 11 bases matching TRBD2. Germline trimming cut 3 bases from V and 5 bases from J; bases unmatched to any gene: 13. The CDR3 covers 18 residues. In germline, CDR1 is SGDLS, CDR2 YYNGEE. The CDR3 DNA is TGTGCCAGCAGCGAAGGACCCCATCCGGGACTAGCGGACAATGAGCAGTTCTTC. This encodes CASSEGPHPGLADNEQFF.

This clone was found a few times. V gene TRBV9 combines with J gene TRBJ2-5, with D unresolved. Trimming left V 3 bases short and J 5 bases short, with 8 bases between. This CDR3 contains 12 residues. CDR1 is SGDLS, CDR2 YYNGEE, per germline. As DNA, the CDR3 is TGTGCCAGCAGCGCTAACTGGGAGACCCAGTACTTC. It specifies CASSANWETQYF.

This clone has only one observation. This chain joins TRBV5-4 and TRBJ1-2; 10 nucleotides align to TRBD1. Trimming took 4 bases from V and 6 from J; bases not matched to a gene: 6. CDR3 length: 14 residues. Germline values: CDR1 SGHNT, CDR2 YYREEE (reference sequence). CDR3 DNA: TGTGCCAGCAGCGCGTGGACAGGGGGAAATGGCTACACCTTC. Its translation: CASSAWTGGNGYTF.

This clone appeared a few times. The chain couples TRBV4-3 to TRBJ1-4; weak D call: TRBD1 (5 bases). Germline V gives CDR1 LGHNA, CDR2 YSLEER. V shed 1 base and J shed 3 bases, with 18 bases lying between them. The CDR3 length is 18 residues. The CDR3 sequence: CASSQGNDGGMANEKLFF. CDR3 nucleotide sequence: TGCGCCAGCAGCCAAGGAAATGACGGGGGGATGGCTAATGAAAAACTGTTTTTT.